The clone carrying this T cell receptor beta chain has a handful of counts. Its antigen is unknown. Isolation of CD4+ and CD8+ T cells from PBMCs was achieved by sorting. The sample comes from a study of CD8+ T cells in alopecia areata. After isolation, RNA underwent reverse transcription to generate cDNA as the sequencing template. Assay: immunoSEQ multiplex PCR; the TCRdb copy retains only in-frame clones and omits some. The sample records 90,000 to 150,000 clones, 55% to 70% being singletons. Trimming shortened V by 5 bases and J by 6 bases, and 13 bases separated the two germline ends. Germline V gene lookup returns CDR1 MGHRA and CDR2 YSYEKL. The CDR3 is 13 residues long. Whole-study results and caveats: Compared with mice, patients displayed less clear TCR sharing, possibly for HLA-related reasons. Elevated clonality characterized lesional scalp relative to normal scalp, particularly in alopecia totalis/universalis. Normal-skin resident alphabeta T cells also appear among scalp sample sequences.

The sequenced material came from CD4+ T cells sorted from blood. This receptor was identified in a human donor in good health. The chain links TRBV4-1 to TRBJ2-5; the D gene is possibly TRBD1 (6 bases). CDR3 DNA sequence: TGCGCCAGCAGCAGCCAGGGGAGCAAGACCCAGTACTTC. It yields the protein CASSSQGSKTQYF.